This T cell receptor (beta chain) comes out of a study of Graves' ophthalmopathy and Graves' hyperthyroidism. Study details: Peripheral blood sampling occurred at initial diagnosis, before any treatment. Study-wide results and limits: Among thyroid clonotypes expanded above 0.001 frequency, most also appeared in blood.

This clonotype has a count of ten or more. The antigen is not known. Moderately to severely active ophthalmopathy under 3 months, CAS at least 3, NOSPECS at least 4. Other autoimmune disease, uncontrolled infection, pregnancy and lactation led to exclusion. Scientists amplified the TCR beta CDR3 regions from RNA transcripts. First-round RT-PCR with HTBI primers preceded a second-round multiplex PCR. In TCRdb, the multiplex PCR reads were re-called with MiXCR into one record per CDR3 protein. The repertoire has about half a million distinct CDR3 sequences, approximately 14% of them found once; the top ten carry approximately 9.8%. The CDR3 length is 16 residues. V lost 2 bases to trimming and J lost 0 bases, with 13 bases between them. Germline CDR1 is MNHEY and CDR2 is SVGEGT.

The chain uses TRBV6-2 or TRBV6-3 and TRBJ1-1; D uncertain. This TCR came from a woman aged 25 to 39 with Graves' ophthalmopathy. Sequencing was done on a sample of blood. The CDR3 here is CASSYQGRDLNTEAFF. For the CDR3, the DNA is TGTGCCAGCAGTTACCAAGGACGAGATTTGAACACTGAAGCTTTCTTT.